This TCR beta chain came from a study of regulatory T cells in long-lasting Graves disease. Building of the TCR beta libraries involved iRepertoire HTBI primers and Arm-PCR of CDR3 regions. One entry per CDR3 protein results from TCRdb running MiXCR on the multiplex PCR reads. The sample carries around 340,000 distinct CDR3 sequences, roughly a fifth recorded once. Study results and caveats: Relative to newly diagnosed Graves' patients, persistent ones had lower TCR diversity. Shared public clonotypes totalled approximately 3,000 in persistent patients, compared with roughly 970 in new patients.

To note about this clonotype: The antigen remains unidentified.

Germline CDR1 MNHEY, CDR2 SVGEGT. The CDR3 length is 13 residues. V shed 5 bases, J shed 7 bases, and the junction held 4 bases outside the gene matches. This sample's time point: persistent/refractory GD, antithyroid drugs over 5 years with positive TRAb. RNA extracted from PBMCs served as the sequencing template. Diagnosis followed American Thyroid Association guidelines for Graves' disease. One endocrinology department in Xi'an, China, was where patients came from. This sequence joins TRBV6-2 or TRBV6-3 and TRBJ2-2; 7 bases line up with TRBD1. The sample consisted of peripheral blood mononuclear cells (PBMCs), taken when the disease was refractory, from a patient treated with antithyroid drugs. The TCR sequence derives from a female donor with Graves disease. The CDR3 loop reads CASSAQGIGELFF. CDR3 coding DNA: TGTGCCAGCAGTGCACAGGGGATCGGGGAGCTGTTTTTT.